The 23 T cell receptor beta chains below all came from one sample that was sequenced in a study of T cells in Graves' hyperthyroidism and ophthalmopathy. RNA transcripts gave rise to amplified TCR beta CDR3 regions. Carried out on the TCR CDR3, a first-round RT-PCR used the HTBI primer set. TCRdb reanalysed the multiplex PCR reads using MiXCR and keeps one entry per CDR3 protein. The sample shows 730,000 or so distinct CDR3 sequences, about 17% of them seen only once. The sample consisted of blood. The receptors derive from a woman aged 45-59 years with Graves' hyperthyroidism that later progressed to Graves' ophthalmopathy.

This clonotype was recorded many times. V usage is TRBV29-1 and J usage is TRBJ2-1; TRBD2 might be the D (5 bases). This CDR3 has 15 residues. V was trimmed by 1 base and J by 6 bases, leaving 16 bases between them. CDR1 and CDR2 (germline): SQVTM, ANQGSEA. CDR3 in amino acids: CSVEGRRPPRNEQFF. The CDR3 region has the DNA TGCAGCGTTGAAGGTAGGAGGCCTCCCCGCAATGAGCAGTTCTTC.

The chain carries TRBV30 and TRBJ1-5; D is unclear. Germline loops: CDR1 GTSNPN, CDR2 SVGIG (reference sequence). V lost 2 bases, J lost 3 bases, and 8 bases lay in between. The CDR3 is 13 amino acids. CDR3 DNA sequence: TGTGCCTGGAGTTCCAGATACAATCAGCCCCAGCATTTT. Translation gives CAWSSRYNQPQHF.

This clonotype has a count of ten or more. The chain recombines TRBV18 with TRBJ1-1; no definite D call. V lost 5 bases and J 1 base, leaving 11 bases between the germline ends. The germline V gene encodes CDR1 KGHSH and CDR2 LQKENI. This CDR3 is built from 14 residues. In nucleotides, the CDR3 is TGTGCCAGCTCATCGAGGGATTCGAACACTGAAGCTTTCTTT. It specifies CASSSRDSNTEAFF. The complete variable domain, with remaining parts taken from reference TRBV18 and TRBJ1-1, reads NAGVMQNPRHLVRRRGQEARLRCSPMKGHSHVYWYRQLPEEGLKFMVYLQKENIIDESGMPKERFSAEFPKEGPSILRIQQVVRGDSAAYFCASSSRDSNTEAFFGQGTRLTVV.

About this clonotype itself: Sequence at one end of the junction differs from germline and may be a read error. The chain has TRBV7-9 and TRBJ2-3; 8 nucleotides line up with TRBD2. Germline CDR1 SEHNR, CDR2 FQNEAQ (reference sequence). This CDR3 is built from 15 residues. Here the CDR3 DNA reads TGTGCCAGCAGTTTAGAGGGACTAGTCTCAGATACGCAGTATTTT. It codes for CASSLEGLVSDTQYF.

This clonotype showed up many times. The CDR3: CASSLVRGGQDEQFF. CDR3 in DNA: TGTGCCAGCAGCTTAGTGCGGGGGGGCCAAGATGAGCAGTTCTTC. This chain links TRBV7-2 with TRBJ2-1; TRBD2 agrees at 9 bases. In germline, CDR1 is SGHTA, CDR2 FQGNSA. J lost 8 bases, V lost 1 base, and 6 bases had no gene match. The CDR3 is made up of 15 amino acids.

The chain has TRBV4-1 and TRBJ1-1; D not resolved. V was shortened by 0 bases and J by 4 bases, with 12 bases between the two germline ends. The CDR3 spans 15 residues. In germline, CDR1 is MGHRA, CDR2 YSYEKL. CDR3 nucleotides: TGCGCCAGCAGCCAAGAACTGGCAGGCCCCACTGAAGCTTTCTTT. It yields the protein CASSQELAGPTEAFF.

This chain uses TRBV5-1 with TRBJ2-7; D is unresolved. The CDR3 contains 14 residues. V lost 1 base, J lost 0 bases, and 8 bases lay in between. Germline loops: CDR1 SGHRS, CDR2 YFSETQ. CDR3 bases: TGCGCCAGCAGCTTGATCAGGAGCTCCTACGAGCAGTACTTC. It yields the protein CASSLIRSSYEQYF.

The chain recombines TRBV6-6 with TRBJ1-2; 8 nucleotides align to TRBD1. The length of the CDR3 is 14 residues. After removal of 0 bases from V and 5 bases from J, the junction contained 2 bases not matched to a gene. The germline V gene encodes CDR1 MNHNY and CDR2 SVGAGI (reference sequence). DNA of the CDR3: TGTGCCAGCAGTTACTCTCGGACAGGGTATGGCTACACCTTC. Its protein product is CASSYSRTGYGYTF.

In its sample, this clonotype was seen a few times. The CDR3, as DNA: TGTGCCAGCAGCTTGCTACCCCCGAGGCCCCAGTACTTC. Translating gives CASSLLPPRPQYF. J is TRBJ2-5 and V is TRBV5-6; D remains ambiguous. There are 13 residues in the CDR3. Trimming shortened V by 1 base and J by 9 bases, and 13 bases separated the two germline ends. Germline-derived CDR1 and CDR2 are SGHDT and YYEEEE.

This clonotype came up many times. The chain couples TRBV6-1 to TRBJ2-1; tentative D call: TRBD1 (5 bases). CDR1 and CDR2 from the germline V gene are MNHNS and SASEGT. This CDR3 has 13 amino acids. V lost 9 bases, J lost 5 bases, and 14 bases lay in between. The CDR3 loop reads CASKLTENNEQFF. CDR3 nucleotide sequence: TGTGCCAGTAAATTGACAGAAAACAATGAGCAGTTCTTC.

In its sample, this clonotype was seen a few times. The V and J genes are TRBV19 and TRBJ1-6, with D perhaps TRBD1 (5 bases). The CDR3 totals 16 residues. V gave up 3 bases and J gave up 7 bases, with 16 bases separating them. Germline CDR1 LNHDA, CDR2 SQIVND (reference sequence). As DNA, the CDR3 is TGTGCCAGTAGTATCGGGACCGTGAGGTGGAATTCACCCCTCCACTTT. Translation gives CASSIGTVRWNSPLHF.

Ten or more counts support this clonotype. J is TRBJ1-5 and V is TRBV3-1, with D unclear. CDR3 length: 15 amino acids. V dropped 1 base and J dropped 5 bases, with 12 bases sitting between them. CDR1 and CDR2 (germline): LGHDT, YNNKEL (reference sequence). The CDR3 DNA sequence: TGTGCCAGCAGCCAAGGATCCGTACCTGATCAGCCCCAGCATTTT. Its translation is CASSQGSVPDQPQHF.

The chain uses TRBV6-1 and TRBJ2-5; perhaps TRBD2 as D (6 bases). This CDR3 is 16 amino acids long. The V gene lost 6 bases and the J gene lost 5 bases, with 22 bases spanning the gap. The germline V gene encodes CDR1 MNHNS and CDR2 SASEGT. This CDR3 reads CASSMGLSTGTETQYF. The CDR3 bases are TGTGCCAGCAGCATGGGACTTTCCACAGGAACGGAGACCCAGTACTTC.

Many counts were recorded for this clonotype. The CDR3 region has the DNA TGTGCCAGCAGCTTAGGCGGGACAGGGGTCCCAGATACGCAGTATTTT. Protein: CASSLGGTGVPDTQYF. V usage is TRBV7-9 and J usage is TRBJ2-3, with TRBD1 matching 10 bases. From germline, CDR1 is SEHNR and CDR2 FQNEAQ (reference sequence). The CDR3 runs to 16 residues. With 1 base clipped from V and 4 bases from J, the junction kept 5 bases outside the gene matches.

At least ten counts were recorded for this clonotype. This chain connects TRBV7-6 to TRBJ2-7; 7 bases match TRBD1. The CDR3 runs to 14 residues. Germline CDR1 and CDR2: SGHVS and FNYEAQ. V was clipped by 4 bases and J by 0 bases; unmatched bases: 3. CDR3 coding DNA: TGTGCCAGCAGCTCCCGGGACAGCTCCTACGAGCAGTACTTC. Encoded protein: CASSSRDSSYEQYF.

This clonotype was detected ten times or more. This chain uses TRBV3-1 with TRBJ2-1, with 8 nucleotides matching TRBD1. This CDR3 is 15 amino acids long. J gave up 8 bases and V 5 bases, and 11 bases lay outside the gene matches. Germline lookup yields CDR1 LGHDT and CDR2 YNNKEL (reference sequence). CDR3: CASSDRTGYGDEQFF. CDR3 in DNA: TGTGCCAGCAGCGATCGGACAGGGTACGGCGATGAGCAGTTCTTC.

The sample holds a few counts of this clonotype. V gene TRBV7-2 combines with J gene TRBJ1-5; no definite D call. Trimming took 5 bases from V and 1 from J, leaving 12 bases between them. The CDR3 is 15 amino acids. CDR1 and CDR2 from the germline V gene are SGHTA and FQGNSA. The CDR3 DNA reads as TGTGCCAGCAGCGCCAATCAGAGGAGCAATCAGCCCCAGCATTTT. Protein sequence: CASSANQRSNQPQHF.

This chain connects TRBV7-9 to TRBJ1-6, with 9 bases matching TRBD1. Trimming cost V 4 bases and J 7 bases; bases outside gene matches: 8. Germline V gives CDR1 SEHNR, CDR2 FQNEAQ (reference sequence). The CDR3 loop spans 16 amino acids. For the CDR3, the DNA is TGTGCCAGCAGCTATGGAGACAGGGGGATGAATTCACCCCTCCACTTT. Translating gives CASSYGDRGMNSPLHF.

CDR3 sequence reads: CASGSSLQGAETQYF. In DNA form, the CDR3 reads TGTGCTAGTGGCTCATCCCTCCAGGGGGCAGAGACCCAGTACTTC. The chain employs TRBV12-5 and TRBJ2-5; 8 positions match TRBD1. Germline CDR1 reads LGHNT; CDR2 reads FRNRAP. J was trimmed by 4 bases and V by 6 bases; bases with no gene match: 10. This CDR3 region has 15 residues. The full variable domain, in which reference TRBV12-5 and TRBJ2-5 provide the parts outside the CDR3, is DARVTQTPRHKVTEMGQEVTMRCQPILGHNTVFWYRQTMMQGLELLAYFRNRAPLDDSGMPKDRFSAEMPDATLATLKIQPSEPRDSAVYFCASGSSLQGAETQYFGPGTRLLVL.

This clonotype was counted many times. J is TRBJ2-1 and V is TRBV5-1; 7 nucleotides align to TRBD2. Germline V gene sequence: CDR1 SGHRS, CDR2 YFSETQ. This CDR3 spans 14 amino acids. V lost 0 bases and J lost 6; bases outside the gene matches: 3. The CDR3 sequence is CASSLELASNEQFF. CDR3 nucleotides: TGCGCCAGCAGCTTGGAACTAGCGAGCAATGAGCAGTTCTTC.

Ten or more counts support this clonotype. The chain is built from TRBV24-1 and TRBJ2-5; D is tentatively TRBD1 or TRBD2 (5 bases each). Trimming removed 3 bases from V and 0 bases from J, with 13 bases in between. The CDR3 extends over 16 amino acids. CDR1 and CDR2 (germline): KGHDR, SFDVKD. This chain's CDR3 is CATSDTLWGYQETQYF. In nucleotides, the CDR3 is TGTGCCACCAGTGATACCCTGTGGGGGTACCAAGAGACCCAGTACTTC.

This clonotype has a count of ten or more. V and J are TRBV13 and TRBJ2-3; possibly TRBD1 for D (5 bases). Germline CDR1 and CDR2: PRHDT and FYEKMQ (reference sequence). The CDR3 is 14 amino acids. V was pared by 5 bases and J by 1 base, with 10 bases between. Written as DNA, the CDR3 is TGTGCCAGCAGCGACAGTCGCGGCACAGATACGCAGTATTTT. Translation gives CASSDSRGTDTQYF.

This clonotype was found many times. The rearrangement links TRBV2 to TRBJ1-1, with TRBD1 matching over 9 bases. The CDR3 has 14 residues. CDR1 is SNHLY, CDR2 FYNNEI, per germline. J gave up 3 bases and V 6 bases, and 5 bases lay outside the gene matches. CDR3 loop: CASSRDREYTEAFF. The CDR3 coding sequence is TGTGCCAGCAGCCGGGACAGGGAGTACACTGAAGCTTTCTTT. Full variable domain (rest looked up from reference TRBV2 and TRBJ1-1): EPEVTQTPSHQVTQMGQEVILRCVPISNHLYFYWYRQILGQKVEFLVSFYNNEISEKSEIFDDQFSVERPDGSNFTLKIRSTKLEDSAMYFCASSRDREYTEAFFGQGTRLTVV.